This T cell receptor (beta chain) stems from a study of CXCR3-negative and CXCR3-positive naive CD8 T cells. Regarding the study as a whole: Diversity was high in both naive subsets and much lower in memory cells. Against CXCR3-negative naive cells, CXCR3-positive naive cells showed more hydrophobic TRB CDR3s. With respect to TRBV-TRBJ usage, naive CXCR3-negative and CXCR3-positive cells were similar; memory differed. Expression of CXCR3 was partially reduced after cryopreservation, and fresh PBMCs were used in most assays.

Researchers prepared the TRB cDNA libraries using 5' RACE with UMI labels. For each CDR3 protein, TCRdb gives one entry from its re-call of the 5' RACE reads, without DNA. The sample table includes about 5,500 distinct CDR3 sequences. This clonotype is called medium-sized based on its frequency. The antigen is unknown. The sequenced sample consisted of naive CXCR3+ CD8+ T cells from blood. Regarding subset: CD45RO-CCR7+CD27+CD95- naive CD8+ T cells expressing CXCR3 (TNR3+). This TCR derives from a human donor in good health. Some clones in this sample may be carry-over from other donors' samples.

Here the CDR3 reads CASSFSTRTGYGYTF. The chain uses TRBV13 and TRBJ1-2. Germline V gives CDR1 PRHDT, CDR2 FYEKMQ (reference sequence). The CDR3 extends over 15 amino acids.